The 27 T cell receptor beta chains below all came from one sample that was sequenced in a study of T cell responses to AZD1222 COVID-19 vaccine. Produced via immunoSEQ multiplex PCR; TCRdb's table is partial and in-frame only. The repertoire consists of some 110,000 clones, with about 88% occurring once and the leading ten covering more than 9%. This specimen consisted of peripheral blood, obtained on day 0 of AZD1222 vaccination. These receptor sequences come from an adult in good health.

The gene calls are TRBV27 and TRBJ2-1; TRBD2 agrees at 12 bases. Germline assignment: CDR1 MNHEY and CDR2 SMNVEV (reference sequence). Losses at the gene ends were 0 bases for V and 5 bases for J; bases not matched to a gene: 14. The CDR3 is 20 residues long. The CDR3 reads CASSLSPLAGGKVGNNEQFF. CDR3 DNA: TGTGCCAGCAGTTTATCGCCACTAGCGGGAGGAAAGGTGGGGAACAATGAGCAGTTCTTC.

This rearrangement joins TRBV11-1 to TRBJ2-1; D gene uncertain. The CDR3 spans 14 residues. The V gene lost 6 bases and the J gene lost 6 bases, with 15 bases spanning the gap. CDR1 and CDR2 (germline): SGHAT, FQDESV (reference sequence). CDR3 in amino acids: CASSADPALNEQFF. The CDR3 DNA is TGTGCCAGCAGTGCGGACCCAGCCCTCAATGAGCAGTTCTTC.

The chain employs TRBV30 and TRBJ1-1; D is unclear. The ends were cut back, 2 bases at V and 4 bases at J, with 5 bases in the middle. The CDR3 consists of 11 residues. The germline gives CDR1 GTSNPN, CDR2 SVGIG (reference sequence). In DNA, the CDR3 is TGTGCCTGGAGTAAGATCACTGAAGCTTTCTTT. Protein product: CAWSKITEAFF.

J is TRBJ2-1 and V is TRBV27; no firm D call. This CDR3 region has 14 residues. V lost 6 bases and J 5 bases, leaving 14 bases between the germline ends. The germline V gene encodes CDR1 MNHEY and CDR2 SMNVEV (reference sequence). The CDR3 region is CASRGTDRNNEQFF. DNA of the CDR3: TGTGCCAGCAGGGGCACAGATAGAAACAATGAGCAGTTCTTC.

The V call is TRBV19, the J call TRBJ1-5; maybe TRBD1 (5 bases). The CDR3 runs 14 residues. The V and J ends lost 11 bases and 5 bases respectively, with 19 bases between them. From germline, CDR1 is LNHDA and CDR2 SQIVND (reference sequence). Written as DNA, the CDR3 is TGTGCCCAACAGCGGGTGGGGGGACATCAGCCCCAGCATTTT. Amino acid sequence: CAQQRVGGHQPQHF.

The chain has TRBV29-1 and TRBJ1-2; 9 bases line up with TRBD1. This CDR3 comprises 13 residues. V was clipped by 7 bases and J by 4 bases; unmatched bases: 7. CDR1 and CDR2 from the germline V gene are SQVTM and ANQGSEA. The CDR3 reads CSAAGQGTYGYTF. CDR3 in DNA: TGCAGCGCCGCGGGACAGGGTACCTATGGCTACACCTTC.

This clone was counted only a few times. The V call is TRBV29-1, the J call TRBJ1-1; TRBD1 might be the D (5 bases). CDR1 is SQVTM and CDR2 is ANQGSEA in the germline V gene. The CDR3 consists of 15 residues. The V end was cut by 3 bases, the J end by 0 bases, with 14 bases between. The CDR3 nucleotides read TGCAGCGTTGAGGGGGAATTGGGGATGAACACTGAAGCTTTCTTT. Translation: CSVEGELGMNTEAFF.

The CDR3 loop reads CAIRTDNNSPLHF. In DNA, the CDR3 is TGTGCCATTAGGACAGACAATAATTCACCCCTCCACTTT. The genes are TRBV6-5 and TRBJ1-6, with D tentatively TRBD1 (6 bases). Germline loops: CDR1 MNHEY, CDR2 SVGAGI. V was shortened by 10 bases and J by 5 bases, with 12 bases between the two germline ends. The CDR3 runs 13 residues.

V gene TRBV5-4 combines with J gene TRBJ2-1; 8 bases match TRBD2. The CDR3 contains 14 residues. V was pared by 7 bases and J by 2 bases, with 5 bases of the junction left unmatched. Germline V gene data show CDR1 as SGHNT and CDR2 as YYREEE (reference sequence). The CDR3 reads CASGAGEPYNEQFF. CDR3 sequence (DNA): TGTGCCAGCGGAGCGGGGGAACCCTACAATGAGCAGTTCTTC.

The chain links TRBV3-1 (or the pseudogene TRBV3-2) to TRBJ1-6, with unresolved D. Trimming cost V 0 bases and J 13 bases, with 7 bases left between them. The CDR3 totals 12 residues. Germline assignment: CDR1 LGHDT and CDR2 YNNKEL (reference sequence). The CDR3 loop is CASSQEAGPLHF. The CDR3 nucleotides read TGTGCCAGCAGCCAAGAGGCTGGGCCCCTCCACTTT.

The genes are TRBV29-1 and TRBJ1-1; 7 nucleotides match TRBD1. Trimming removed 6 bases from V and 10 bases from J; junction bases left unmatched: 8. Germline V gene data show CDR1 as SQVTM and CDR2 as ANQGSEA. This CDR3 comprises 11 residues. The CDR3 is CSVRQGDGAFF. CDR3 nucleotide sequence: TGCAGCGTCCGACAGGGCGACGGAGCTTTCTTT.

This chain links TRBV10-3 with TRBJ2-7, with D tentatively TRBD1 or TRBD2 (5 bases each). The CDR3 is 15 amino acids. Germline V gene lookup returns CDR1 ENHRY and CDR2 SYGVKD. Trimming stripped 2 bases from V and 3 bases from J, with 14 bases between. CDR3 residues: CAISEPRGLGYEQYF. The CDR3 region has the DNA TGTGCCATCAGTGAGCCCCGGGGCCTAGGCTACGAGCAGTACTTC.

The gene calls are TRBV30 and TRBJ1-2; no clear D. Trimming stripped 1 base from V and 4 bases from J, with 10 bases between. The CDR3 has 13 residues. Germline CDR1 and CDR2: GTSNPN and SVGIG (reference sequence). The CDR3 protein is CAWSGASGYGYTF. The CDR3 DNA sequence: TGTGCCTGGAGTGGAGCGTCGGGCTATGGCTACACCTTC.

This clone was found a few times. CDR3 nucleotide sequence: TGCGCCAGCAGCCCGGGGGGGGCCTCCTACGAGCAGTACTTC. This gives the protein CASSPGGASYEQYF. The rearrangement uses TRBV5-1 and TRBJ2-7; 8 bases align to TRBD2. The CDR3 extends over 14 amino acids. Germline V gives CDR1 SGHRS, CDR2 YFSETQ. V trimming: 4 bases; J trimming: 0 bases; junction bases outside the gene matches: 3.

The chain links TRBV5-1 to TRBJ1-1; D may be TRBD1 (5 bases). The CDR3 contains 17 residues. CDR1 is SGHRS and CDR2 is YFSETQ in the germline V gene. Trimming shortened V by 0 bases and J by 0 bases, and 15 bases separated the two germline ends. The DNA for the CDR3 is TGCGCCAGCAGCTTGGTTGTTGGGGGTTCGGTGAACACTGAAGCTTTCTTT. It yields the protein CASSLVVGGSVNTEAFF.

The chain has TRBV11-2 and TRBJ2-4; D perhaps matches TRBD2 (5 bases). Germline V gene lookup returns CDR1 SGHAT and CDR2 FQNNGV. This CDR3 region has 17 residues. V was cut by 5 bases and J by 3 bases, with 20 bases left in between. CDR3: CASSPTRRVKDKNIQYF. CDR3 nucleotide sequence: TGTGCCAGCAGCCCAACTCGGCGGGTTAAGGACAAAAACATTCAGTACTTC.

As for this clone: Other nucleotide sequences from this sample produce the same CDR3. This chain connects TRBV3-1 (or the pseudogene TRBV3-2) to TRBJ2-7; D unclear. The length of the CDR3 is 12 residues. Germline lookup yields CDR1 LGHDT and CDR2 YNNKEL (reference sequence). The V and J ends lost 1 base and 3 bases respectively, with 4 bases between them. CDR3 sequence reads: CASSQAVYEQYF. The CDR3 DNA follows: TGTGCCAGCAGCCAAGCCGTCTACGAGCAGTACTTC.

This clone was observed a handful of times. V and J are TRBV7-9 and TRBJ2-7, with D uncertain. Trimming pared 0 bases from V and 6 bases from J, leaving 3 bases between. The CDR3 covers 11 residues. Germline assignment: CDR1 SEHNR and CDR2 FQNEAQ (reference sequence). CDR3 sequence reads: CASSLAGEQYF. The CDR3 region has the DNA TGTGCCAGCAGCTTAGCTGGCGAGCAGTACTTC.

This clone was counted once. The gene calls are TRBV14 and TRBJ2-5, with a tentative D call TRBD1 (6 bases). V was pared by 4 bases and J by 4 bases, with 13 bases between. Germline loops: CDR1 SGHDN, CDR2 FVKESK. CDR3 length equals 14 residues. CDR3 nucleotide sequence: TGTGCCAGCAGCCGATGGACAGCAGGAGAGACCCAGTACTTC. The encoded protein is CASSRWTAGETQYF.

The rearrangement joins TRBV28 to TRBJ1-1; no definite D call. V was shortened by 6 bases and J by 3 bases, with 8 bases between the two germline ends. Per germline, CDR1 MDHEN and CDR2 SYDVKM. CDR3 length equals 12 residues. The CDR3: CASRITDTEAFF. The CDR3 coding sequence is TGTGCCAGCAGAATCACAGACACTGAAGCTTTCTTT.

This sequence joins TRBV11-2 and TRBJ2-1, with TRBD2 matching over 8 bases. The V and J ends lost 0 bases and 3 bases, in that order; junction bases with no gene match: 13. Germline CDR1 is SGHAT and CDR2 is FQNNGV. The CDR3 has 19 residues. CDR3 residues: CASSLESGLSGAFYNEQFF. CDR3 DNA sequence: TGTGCCAGCAGCTTAGAATCTGGGCTTAGCGGGGCGTTCTACAATGAGCAGTTCTTC.

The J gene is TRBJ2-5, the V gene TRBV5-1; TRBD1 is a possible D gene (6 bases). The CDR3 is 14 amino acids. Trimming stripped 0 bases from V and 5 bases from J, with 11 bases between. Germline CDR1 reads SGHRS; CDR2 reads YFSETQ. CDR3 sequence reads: CASSLGTGRETQYF. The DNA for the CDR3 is TGCGCCAGCAGCTTGGGTACAGGGCGGGAGACCCAGTACTTC.

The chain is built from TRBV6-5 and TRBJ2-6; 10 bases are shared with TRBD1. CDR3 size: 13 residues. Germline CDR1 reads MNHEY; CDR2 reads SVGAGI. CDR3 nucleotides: TGTGCGGGCCGGGACAGGGGTTCGGGCGTCCTGACTTTC. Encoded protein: CAGRDRGSGVLTF.

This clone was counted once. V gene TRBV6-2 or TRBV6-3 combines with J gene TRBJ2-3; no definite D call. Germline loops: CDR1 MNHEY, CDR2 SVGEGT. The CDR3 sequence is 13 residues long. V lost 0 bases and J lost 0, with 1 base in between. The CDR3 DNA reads TGTGCCAGCAGTTACTCTAGCACAGATACGCAGTATTTT. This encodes CASSYSSTDTQYF.

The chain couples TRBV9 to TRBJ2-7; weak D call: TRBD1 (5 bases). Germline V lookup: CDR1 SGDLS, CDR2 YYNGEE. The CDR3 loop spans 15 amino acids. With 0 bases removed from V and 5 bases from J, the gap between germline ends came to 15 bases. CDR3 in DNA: TGTGCCAGCAGCGTAGAACAGGCCACCAGGAACGAGCAGTACTTC. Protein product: CASSVEQATRNEQYF.

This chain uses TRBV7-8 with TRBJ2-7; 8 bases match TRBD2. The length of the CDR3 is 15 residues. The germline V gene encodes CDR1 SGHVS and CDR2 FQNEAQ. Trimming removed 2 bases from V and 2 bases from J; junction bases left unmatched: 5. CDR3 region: CASSLSLAGTYEQYF. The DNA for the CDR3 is TGTGCCAGCAGCTTATCCCTAGCGGGCACCTACGAGCAGTACTTC.

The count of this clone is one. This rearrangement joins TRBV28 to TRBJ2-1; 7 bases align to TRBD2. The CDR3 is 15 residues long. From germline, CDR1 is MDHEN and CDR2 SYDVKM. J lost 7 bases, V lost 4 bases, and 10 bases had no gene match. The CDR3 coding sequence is TGTGCCAGCAGTTCAGGGCTTACTAGCGCTAATGAGCAGTTCTTC. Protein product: CASSSGLTSANEQFF.